A single sample gave rise to the 5 T cell receptor beta chains below, sequenced in a study of Graves' ophthalmopathy and Graves' hyperthyroidism. As the template, RNA transcripts were used to amplify TCR beta CDR3 regions. The authors performed first-round RT-PCR with HTBI primers and then a second-round multiplex PCR. TCRdb re-derived calls from the multiplex PCR reads in MiXCR, one entry per CDR3 protein. This table has 500,000 to 700,000 distinct CDR3 sequences, approximately 21% appearing once. Material: peripheral blood. These receptors came from a woman under 30 with stable Graves' hyperthyroidism. Some clones in this sample may be carry-over from other donors' samples.

This chain links TRBV11-2 with TRBJ2-5, with D possibly being TRBD2 (5 bases). The germline V gene encodes CDR1 SGHAT and CDR2 FQNNGV. The length of the CDR3 is 15 residues. V gave up 1 base and J gave up 4 bases, with 13 bases separating them. CDR3 coding DNA: TGTGCCAGCAGCTTAGTTCGGGGTAGAGGAGAGACCCAGTACTTC. It is translated as CASSLVRGRGETQYF.

This clonotype came up many times. The chain employs TRBV2 and TRBJ2-7; the D gene is possibly TRBD1 (6 bases). The V and J ends lost 5 bases and 7 bases respectively, with 12 bases between them. Looked up from germline, CDR1 is SNHLY and CDR2 is FYNNEI. The CDR3 length is 12 residues. CDR3 nucleotides: TGTGCCAGCAGTCCTACAGGGATAGAGCAGTACTTC. Amino acid sequence: CASSPTGIEQYF.

This clonotype has ten or more counts. This chain connects TRBV12-3 or TRBV12-4 to TRBJ2-7; TRBD2 agrees at 9 bases. The CDR3 consists of 14 residues. V lost 3 bases and J lost 6; bases outside the gene matches: 6. For the CDR3, the DNA is TGTGCCAGCAGTTTGGCGGGGGGGGGCCGCGAGCAGTACTTC. This gives the protein CASSLAGGGREQYF.

This clonotype showed up just once. This may stem from a read error, because a much larger clone lies one nucleotide away. CDR3 residues: CAGRGQGSTEAFF. The DNA for the CDR3 is TGTGCCGGCCGGGGACAAGGATCCACTGAAGCTTTCTTT. The V and J genes are TRBV3-1 and TRBJ1-1; the D gene is possibly TRBD1 (6 bases). The CDR3 totals 13 residues. Germline V gives CDR1 LGHDT, CDR2 YNNKEL (reference sequence). Between the trimmed V and J ends, which lost 11 bases and 4 bases, there was a span of 17 bases. The full variable domain, in which reference TRBV3-1 and TRBJ1-1 provide the parts outside the CDR3, is DTAVSQTPKYLVTQMGNDKSIKCEQNLGHDTMYWYKQDSKKFLKIMFSYNNKELIINETVPNRFSPKSPDKAHLNLHINSLELGDSAVYFCAGRGQGSTEAFFGQGTRLTVV.

This clonotype was counted at least ten times. This sequence joins TRBV20-1 and TRBJ1-1, with 8 nucleotides matching TRBD1. This CDR3 is 13 amino acids long. Unmatched junction bases numbered 14, after V lost 6 bases and J lost 11 bases. Looked up from germline, CDR1 is DFQATT and CDR2 is SNEGSKA (reference sequence). CDR3 in amino acids: CSAGQGVPQVAFF. The CDR3, as DNA: TGCAGTGCCGGACAGGGAGTCCCCCAGGTGGCTTTCTTT.